The 32 T cell receptor beta chains below come from one sample, sequenced in a study of graft-versus-host responses after intestinal transplantation. Their antigens are not known. Using immunoSEQ multiplex PCR, the repertoire was profiled, and TCRdb retains in-frame clones only, with some absent. The sample includes fewer than 95,000 clones, around 93% of them seen just once. The sequencing used unstimulated CD8+ T cells sorted from spleen or lymph node cells, collected before transplant. Receptors were obtained from a human donor who was the organ donor for an intestinal transplant.

CDR3: CASSIGTPGGGYTF. Written as DNA, the CDR3 is TGTGCCAGTAGTATCGGGACACCGGGCGGTGGCTACACCTTC. The chain employs TRBV19 and TRBJ1-2, with a possible D match to TRBD1 (6 bases). With 3 bases removed from V and 7 bases from J, the gap between germline ends came to 15 bases. Germline V CDR1 and CDR2: LNHDA, SQIVND (reference sequence). The CDR3 extends over 14 amino acids.

The chain uses TRBV4-3 and TRBJ2-7; TRBD2 matches at 12 bases. The germline V gene has CDR1 LGHNA and CDR2 YSLEER. The J segment lost 3 bases and the V segment lost 3 bases, leaving 3 bases of the junction unmatched. This CDR3 has 15 residues. DNA for the CDR3: TGCGCCAGCAGCCATAGACTAGCGGGGGTCTACGAGCAGTACTTC. Residues: CASSHRLAGVYEQYF.

The chain is built from TRBV2 and TRBJ2-7; the match to TRBD2 covers 10 bases. The CDR3 sequence is 17 residues long. The V gene's germline CDR1 is SNHLY and CDR2 FYNNEI. Trimming at V came to 2 bases and at J to 0 bases, leaving 7 bases not matched to a gene. The CDR3 protein is CASSEKASGGISYEQYF. CDR3 nucleotides: TGTGCCAGCAGTGAAAAGGCTAGCGGGGGCATCTCCTACGAGCAGTACTTC.

CDR3 residues: CASSPGLAGGETQYF. The DNA of the CDR3 is TGTGCCAGCAGTCCAGGACTAGCGGGGGGAGAAACGCAGTATTTT. The V gene is TRBV27, the J gene TRBJ2-3; 14 bases are a match to TRBD2. This CDR3 has 15 amino acids. CDR1 is MNHEY, CDR2 SMNVEV, per germline (reference sequence). V gave up 5 bases and J gave up 9 bases; unmatched junction bases: 7.

The chain is built from TRBV25-1 and TRBJ2-1, with 9 bases fitting TRBD2. Germline trimming cut 8 bases from V and 10 bases from J; bases unmatched to any gene: 9. The CDR3 runs 13 residues. Germline V CDR1 and CDR2: MGHDK, SYGVNS. CDR3 nucleotide sequence: TGTGCCAGCTCGCAAGGGACTAGCTCCGAGCAGTTCTTC. The encoded protein is CASSQGTSSEQFF.

This chain joins TRBV19 and TRBJ2-3; TRBD1 matches 9 bases. With 5 bases clipped from V and 4 bases from J, the junction kept 10 bases outside the gene matches. The germline CDR1 and CDR2 sequences are LNHDA and SQIVND (reference sequence). CDR3 length: 16 amino acids. This CDR3 is CASSQGGRQGADTQYF. The CDR3 region has the DNA TGTGCCAGTAGTCAAGGGGGGAGACAGGGGGCAGATACGCAGTATTTT.

The chain couples TRBV19 to TRBJ2-7; D is possibly TRBD2 (5 bases). The CDR3 is 14 residues long. Germline V gene lookup returns CDR1 LNHDA and CDR2 SQIVND (reference sequence). The V gene lost 3 bases and the J gene lost 3 bases, with 12 bases spanning the gap. CDR3 sequence reads: CASSIFGEYYEQYF. The DNA for the CDR3 is TGTGCCAGTAGTATTTTTGGGGAGTACTACGAGCAGTACTTC.

CDR3 region: CASSVELAGVEQFF. In DNA, the CDR3 is TGTGCCAGCAGCGTAGAACTAGCGGGGGTTGAGCAGTTCTTC. V usage is TRBV9 and J usage is TRBJ2-1, with 11 nucleotides matching TRBD2. The length of the CDR3 is 14 residues. Unmatched junction bases numbered 2, after V lost 0 bases and J lost 9 bases. Germline lookup yields CDR1 SGDLS and CDR2 YYNGEE. The full variable domain, in which reference TRBV9 and TRBJ2-1 provide the parts outside the CDR3, is DSGVTQTPKHLITATGQRVTLRCSPRSGDLSVYWYQQSLDQGLQFLIQYYNGEERAKGNILERFSAQQFPDLHSELNLSSLELGDSALYFCASSVELAGVEQFFGPGTRLTVL.

This chain uses TRBV25-1 with TRBJ1-2; D remains unclear. Deletions cut 3 bases from V and 6 bases from J, with 17 bases between. CDR3 length equals 15 residues. CDR1 is MGHDK, CDR2 SYGVNS, per germline. The CDR3 DNA sequence: TGTGCCAGCAGTGAGGAATTCGGGTCCTTAGATGGCTACACCTTC. Protein product: CASSEEFGSLDGYTF.

The chain carries TRBV16 and TRBJ2-1, with unresolved D. This CDR3 is built from 16 residues. V was shortened by 0 bases and J by 9 bases, with 18 bases between the two germline ends. Per germline, CDR1 KGHSY and CDR2 FQNENV. CDR3 nucleotides: TGTGCCAGCAGCCAATCGCGACGTACAGCTCACACTGAGCAGTTCTTC. It specifies CASSQSRRTAHTEQFF.

Only one count was recorded for this clone. The DNA of the CDR3 is TGTGCCAGCAGCCCCCGACAGGGGGCGGAAACTGAAGCTTTCTTT. Protein product: CASSPRQGAETEAFF. V gene TRBV13 combines with J gene TRBJ1-1, with TRBD1 identical over 10 bases. Looked up from germline, CDR1 is PRHDT and CDR2 is FYEKMQ (reference sequence). The CDR3 covers 15 residues. The J segment lost 5 bases and the V segment lost 5 bases, leaving 8 bases of the junction unmatched.

The rearrangement uses TRBV7-3 and TRBJ2-3; 12 bases are a match to TRBD1. Per the germline V gene, CDR1 is SGHTA and CDR2 is FQGTGA. The CDR3 is made up of 15 amino acids. Losses at the gene ends were 4 bases for V and 4 bases for J; bases not matched to a gene: 3. The chain's CDR3 is CASSSGTGGPDTQYF. The DNA of the CDR3 is TGTGCCAGCAGCTCGGGGACAGGGGGCCCAGATACGCAGTATTTT.

This chain links TRBV7-2 with TRBJ2-1; D is unclear. The CDR3 covers 14 residues. The V and J ends lost 5 bases and 6 bases respectively, with 14 bases between them. Germline CDR1 is SGHTA and CDR2 is FQGNSA. The CDR3, as DNA: TGTGCCAGCAGCCTAGGATACATCTCCAATGAGCAGTTCTTC. Its protein product is CASSLGYISNEQFF. Full variable domain (remainder filled in from reference TRBV7-2 and TRBJ2-1): GAGVSQSPSNKVTEKGKDVELRCDPISGHTALYWYRQSLGQGLEFLIYFQGNSAPDKSGLPSDRFSAERTGGSVSTLTIQRTQQEDSAVYLCASSLGYISNEQFFGPGTRLTVL.

This clone was observed once. The chain recombines TRBV6-1 with TRBJ1-2, with D perhaps TRBD1 (6 bases). The CDR3 is 16 amino acids. Trimming cost V 3 bases and J 3 bases, with 17 bases left between them. In germline, CDR1 is MNHNS, CDR2 SASEGT. In DNA, the CDR3 is TGTGCCAGCAGTGATGCCCTCAGGGGACCCCACTATGGCTACACCTTC. Translated, it gives CASSDALRGPHYGYTF.

The V call is TRBV6-1, the J call TRBJ2-2, with D perhaps TRBD2 (6 bases). Germline V CDR1 and CDR2: MNHNS, SASEGT. Trimming took 6 bases from V and 6 from J, leaving 8 bases between them. The CDR3 has 12 amino acids. This CDR3 reads CASRRRAGELFF. DNA of the CDR3: TGTGCCAGCAGGAGGAGGGCCGGGGAGCTGTTTTTT.

This sequence joins TRBV28 and TRBJ1-2; 7 bases agree with TRBD1. Germline assignment: CDR1 MDHEN and CDR2 SYDVKM. V lost 4 bases and J lost 4; bases outside the gene matches: 0. The length of the CDR3 is 12 residues. CDR3 coding DNA: TGTGCCAGCAGTTCAGGGGGCTATGGCTACACCTTC. Amino acids: CASSSGGYGYTF.

The chain combines TRBV10-3 with TRBJ2-7; 11 bases are a match to TRBD2. The trim removed 3 bases at V and 2 bases at J, leaving 0 bases unmatched. This CDR3 has 14 residues. Germline V lookup: CDR1 ENHRY, CDR2 SYGVKD. CDR3 in DNA: TGTGCCATCAGTGATAGCGGGGGGGCCTACGAGCAGTACTTC. It is translated as CAISDSGGAYEQYF.

J is TRBJ2-7 and V is TRBV7-9; D is ambiguous. From germline, CDR1 is SEHNR and CDR2 FQNEAQ (reference sequence). The CDR3 totals 12 residues. Deletions cut 6 bases from V and 5 bases from J, with 11 bases between. The CDR3 DNA sequence: TGTGCCAGCAGGAATGAGGCTCACGAGCAGTACTTC. As protein: CASRNEAHEQYF.

The chain employs TRBV7-9 and TRBJ2-5; 10 bases agree with TRBD1. The last part of the DNA fits TRBJ2-7 better; the J call may be wrong. From germline, CDR1 is SEHNR and CDR2 FQNEAQ (reference sequence). The CDR3 loop spans 16 amino acids. CDR3 nucleotides: TGTGCCAGCAGCCCCATCGGGGGACAGGGGTACTACGAGCAGTACTTC. It codes for CASSPIGGQGYYEQYF.

The chain links TRBV7-9 to TRBJ2-3; D is unclear. Germline loops: CDR1 SEHNR, CDR2 FQNEAQ (reference sequence). The CDR3 length is 14 residues. V was shortened by 5 bases and J by 4 bases, with 13 bases between the two germline ends. Here the CDR3 reads CASSPEADADTQYF. CDR3 sequence (DNA): TGTGCCAGCAGCCCCGAGGCCGACGCAGATACGCAGTATTTT. Using reference TRBV7-9 and TRBJ2-3 for the parts outside the CDR3, the full variable domain is DTGVSQNPRHKITKRGQNVTFRCDPISEHNRLYWYRQTLGQGPEFLTYFQNEAQLEKSRLLSDRFSAERPKGSFSTLEIQRTEQGDSAMYLCASSPEADADTQYFGPGTRLTVL.

V usage is TRBV5-6 and J usage is TRBJ1-5; D perhaps matches TRBD1 (6 bases). This CDR3 comprises 14 residues. The V and J ends lost 1 base and 3 bases respectively, with 8 bases between them. CDR1 is SGHDT, CDR2 YYEEEE, per germline. CDR3 protein: CASSLSGDNQPQHF. DNA of the CDR3: TGTGCCAGCAGCTTGTCAGGGGACAATCAGCCCCAGCATTTT.

This chain connects TRBV11-2 to TRBJ1-2, with TRBD1 identical over 7 bases. CDR3 length: 15 amino acids. V shed 5 bases and J 5 bases; nucleotides not matched to a gene: 11. The germline CDR1 and CDR2 sequences are SGHAT and FQNNGV. The CDR3 reads CASSPRQGNIYGYTF. The CDR3 DNA reads as TGTGCCAGCAGCCCAAGACAGGGTAACATTTATGGCTACACCTTC. Based on the CDR3 plus reference TRBV11-2 and TRBJ1-2, the full variable domain is EAGVAQSPRYKIIEKRQSVAFWCNPISGHATLYWYQQILGQGPKLLIQFQNNGVVDDSQLPKDRFSAERLKGVDSTLKIQPAKLEDSAVYLCASSPRQGNIYGYTFGSGTRLTVV.

This chain links TRBV5-6 with TRBJ2-5, with a tentative D call TRBD1 (6 bases). The J call may not be correct, given that the DNA end is closer to TRBJ2-7. The germline V gene has CDR1 SGHDT and CDR2 YYEEEE. The CDR3 totals 14 residues. This chain's CDR3 is CASSQTGIPYEQYF. The CDR3 DNA sequence: TGTGCCAGCAGCCAAACAGGGATTCCCTACGAGCAGTACTTC.

The chain has TRBV19 and TRBJ1-6, with D tentatively TRBD1 (6 bases). Germline V CDR1 and CDR2: LNHDA, SQIVND (reference sequence). V was cut by 5 bases and J by 9 bases, with 8 bases left in between. This CDR3 contains 12 residues. CDR3 nucleotide sequence: TGTGCCAGTAGTCAGGGGAGTTCACCCCTCCACTTT. Its protein product is CASSQGSSPLHF.

This rearrangement joins TRBV4-2 to TRBJ2-7; TRBD1 matches at 7 bases. Germline CDR1 LGHNA, CDR2 YNFKEQ. The CDR3 is made up of 17 amino acids. Losses at the gene ends were 1 base for V and 1 base for J; bases not matched to a gene: 10. Here the CDR3 DNA reads TGTGCCAGCAGCCAAGGCAGGGGGAACTCCCGGTCCTACGAGCAGTACTTC. As protein: CASSQGRGNSRSYEQYF.

The chain is built from TRBV27 and TRBJ1-1, with D perhaps matching TRBD1 (6 bases). V lost 0 bases, J lost 6 bases, and 8 bases lay in between. CDR1 and CDR2 from the germline V gene are MNHEY and SMNVEV (reference sequence). The CDR3 has 13 residues. The CDR3 sequence is CASSLSRGPEAFF. As DNA, the CDR3 is TGTGCCAGCAGTTTATCGCGGGGGCCTGAAGCTTTCTTT.

Worth noting for this clone: The same CDR3 also results from other DNA sequences found in this sample. V and J are TRBV7-3 and TRBJ1-3, with a possible D match to TRBD1 (5 bases). The V gene lost 5 bases and the J gene lost 2 bases, with 13 bases spanning the gap. The CDR3 contains 15 residues. Germline V gene sequence: CDR1 SGHTA, CDR2 FQGTGA. In nucleotides, the CDR3 is TGTGCCAGCAGCGCCGGGTTGACAGCTGGAAACACCATATATTTT. As protein: CASSAGLTAGNTIYF.

This clone has only one observation. Without the conserved terminal phenylalanine or tryptophan, this CDR3 likely stems from a read error. The V and J genes are TRBV6-5 and TRBJ1-1; the D is unclear. Germline lookup yields CDR1 MNHEY and CDR2 SVGAGI. The CDR3 extends over 16 amino acids. The V end was cut by 0 bases, the J end by 0 bases, with 11 bases between. In nucleotides, the CDR3 is TGTGCCAGCAGTTACTCCCCCGACACCTTGAACACTGAAGCTTTCCTT. It specifies CASSYSPDTLNTEAFL.

This rearrangement joins TRBV9 to TRBJ2-7; 7 bases line up with TRBD1. The CDR3 has 16 amino acids. J lost 2 bases, V lost 4 bases, and 12 bases had no gene match. Germline lookup yields CDR1 SGDLS and CDR2 YYNGEE. Here the CDR3 DNA reads TGTGCCAGCAGCCCTCTTCGGGACAGCCTAACCTACGAGCAGTACTTC. It encodes CASSPLRDSLTYEQYF.

This sequence joins TRBV19 and TRBJ2-3; D is unclear. The V gene's germline CDR1 is LNHDA and CDR2 SQIVND (reference sequence). The V and J ends lost 7 bases and 4 bases respectively, with 15 bases between them. CDR3 size: 14 residues. The CDR3 loop reads CASTPGGPPDTQYF. Written as DNA, the CDR3 is TGTGCCAGTACCCCAGGTGGCCCGCCAGATACGCAGTATTTT.

CDR3 DNA sequence: TGTGCTAGTGCCCAGACTAGCGGGGGATCCTACGAGCAGTACTTC. Amino acid sequence: CASAQTSGGSYEQYF. The chain employs TRBV12-5 and TRBJ2-7; TRBD2 matches 12 bases. The V and J ends lost 7 bases and 1 base, in that order; junction bases with no gene match: 5. In germline, CDR1 is LGHNT, CDR2 FRNRAP. This CDR3 has 15 amino acids.

This rearrangement joins TRBV5-6 to TRBJ2-3, with TRBD2 identical over 10 bases. The CDR3 sequence is 15 residues long. Germline trimming cut 7 bases from V and 4 bases from J; bases unmatched to any gene: 9. CDR1 and CDR2 (germline): SGHDT, YYEEEE. The CDR3 reads CASVLAGWVSDTQYF. DNA for the CDR3: TGTGCCAGCGTACTAGCGGGGTGGGTTTCAGATACGCAGTATTTT.